The rows below give T cell receptor beta chains drawn from one sample of a study of radiotherapy plus CTLA-4 blockade in lung cancer. The data were produced by immunoSEQ multiplex PCR, yet TCRdb's version contains in-frame clones alone and is incomplete. The sample carries about 60,000 clones, 75% to 85% recorded once. The sequenced sample was peripheral blood, obtained from a patient treated with radiotherapy plus ipilimumab. The receptors come from a human donor with non-small cell lung cancer who had a partial response to radiotherapy plus ipilimumab. CDR3s include the opening cysteine and the closing phenylalanine or tryptophan. D genes are given only for firm matches. Where a row states a size, it is once, few, many or the class of an expanded clone; other rows omit it.

>TRBJ2-3|TRBV9|TRBD2|-|18
CASTPPLRLAGDTDTQYF
TGTGCCAGCACTCCCCCTCTCAGGCTAGCGGGGGACACAGATACGCAGTATTTT
>TRBJ1-4|TRBV28|TRBD1|-|16
CASSLEAGQGGRKLFF
TGTGCCAGCAGTTTGGAGGCGGGACAGGGGGGCCGAAAACTGTTTTTT
>TRBJ1-1|TRBV29-1|TRBD1|-|12
CSVSQGATEAFF
TGCAGCGTTTCACAGGGGGCCACTGAAGCTTTCTTT
>TRBJ1-2|TRBV5-1|TRBD1|-|15
CASSSEGQGGYGYTF
TGCGCCAGCAGCTCTGAGGGACAGGGTGGCTATGGCTACACCTTC
>TRBJ1-2|TRBV9|-|-|17
CASSVGSVWPGAGLPRF
TGTGCCAGCAGCGTAGGATCGGTGTGGCCCGGCGCAGGGCTCCCCCGATTC
>TRBJ2-1|TRBV6-5|-|many|13
CASSYREYNEQFF
TGTGCCAGCAGTTACCGCGAGTACAATGAGCAGTTCTTC
>TRBJ2-3|TRBV7-3|-|-|19
CASSLNGGPGLWDTDTQYF
TGTGCCAGCAGCTTAAACGGAGGGCCGGGCCTTTGGGACACAGATACGCAGTATTTT
>TRBJ2-7|TRBV14|TRBD1|-|17
CASSRPLRDSPSGEQYF
TGTGCCAGCAGCCGCCCCCTCCGGGACAGCCCGTCTGGCGAGCAGTACTTC
>TRBJ2-2|TRBV7-3|TRBD1|few|17
CASSLFGTGGDTGELFF
TGTGCCAGCAGCTTATTTGGGACAGGGGGCGACACCGGGGAGCTGTTTTTT
>TRBJ2-3|TRBV9|TRBD1|-|16
CASSAGDRVGTDTQYF
TGTGCCAGCAGCGCTGGGGACAGGGTCGGCACAGATACGCAGTATTTT
>TRBJ2-7|TRBV9|TRBD1|-|15
CASSVQEDRGIEQYF
TGTGCCAGCAGCGTACAGGAAGACAGGGGCATTGAGCAGTACTTC
>TRBJ2-5|TRBV9|-|-|15
CASSVGSRVEETQYF
TGTGCCAGCAGCGTAGGTTCTCGGGTGGAAGAGACCCAGTACTTC
>TRBJ2-1|TRBV19|TRBD2|-|15
CASTGGASSYNEQFF
TGTGCCAGTACCGGGGGGGCCAGCTCCTACAATGAGCAGTTCTTC
>TRBJ1-1|TRBV2|-|-|13
CASSAQGETEAFF
TGTGCCAGCAGTGCACAGGGAGAAACTGAAGCTTTCTTT
>TRBJ2-7|TRBV6-5|-|few|12
CASRQGSYEQYF
TGTGCCAGCAGACAGGGCTCCTACGAGCAGTACTTC
>TRBJ2-2|TRBV29-1|-|-|13
CSAERARTGELFF
TGCAGCGCGGAGAGGGCTCGCACCGGGGAGCTGTTTTTT
>TRBJ2-5|TRBV4-1|TRBD1|-|14
CASSQPGQKETQYF
TGCGCCAGCAGCCAACCGGGACAGAAAGAGACCCAGTACTTC
>TRBJ1-2|TRBV6-6|-|-|15
CASSPLTGPHYGYTF
TGTGCCAGCAGTCCGTTGACAGGCCCCCACTATGGCTACACCTTC